A selection of T cell receptor beta chains follows, all from one sample in a study of CD8+ T cells in alopecia areata. Sequencing used immunoSEQ multiplex PCR; TCRdb keeps in-frame clones, though not all of them. In the table there are 90,000 to 150,000 clones, under 40% of which are singletons. The sample comprised CD4+ T cells sorted from blood. The receptors were sampled from a human donor with alopecia areata. CDR3s include the opening cysteine and the closing phenylalanine or tryptophan. Each record gives: J gene, D gene, clone size, V gene, CDR3 DNA, CDR3 protein. The D gene is left open where the match is weak. Some rows have no size entry. The others give once, few or many, or a class for an expanded clone.

j_call: TRBJ2-1
d_call: TRBD2
clone_size: .
v_call: TRBV28
cdr3_nt: TGTGCCAGCAGTATAGCGGGAGGGCCTAACAATGAGCAGTTCTTC
cdr3_aa: CASSIAGGPNNEQFF

j_call: TRBJ2-7
d_call: .
clone_size: many
v_call: TRBV7-9
cdr3_nt: TGTGCCAGCAGCTTTCCTAGTGGGGGGACCTACGAGCAGTACTTC
cdr3_aa: CASSFPSGGTYEQYF

j_call: TRBJ2-2
d_call: TRBD1
clone_size: .
v_call: TRBV30
cdr3_nt: TGTGCCTGGAGTGAGGGGGACAGCGCCTTCCCCGGGGAGCTGTTTTTT
cdr3_aa: CAWSEGDSAFPGELFF

j_call: TRBJ1-1
d_call: .
clone_size: .
v_call: TRBV7-2
cdr3_nt: TGTGCCAGCAGCCCCATGAGGGGAAACACTGAAGCTTTCTTT
cdr3_aa: CASSPMRGNTEAFF

j_call: TRBJ2-1
d_call: TRBD2
clone_size: .
v_call: TRBV19
cdr3_nt: TGTGCCAGTAGCTGGACTAGCGGGGACAATGAGCAGTTCTTC
cdr3_aa: CASSWTSGDNEQFF

j_call: TRBJ2-1
d_call: TRBD2
clone_size: .
v_call: TRBV29-1
cdr3_nt: TGCAGCGTTGTAACGGGGGGTTACAATGAGCAGTTCTTC
cdr3_aa: CSVVTGGYNEQFF

j_call: TRBJ2-5
d_call: .
clone_size: .
v_call: TRBV4-1
cdr3_nt: TGCGCCAGCAGCCAAGTTCCGCCAGGTATCAGAGAGACCCAGTACTTC
cdr3_aa: CASSQVPPGIRETQYF

j_call: TRBJ2-3
d_call: .
clone_size: few
v_call: TRBV10-3
cdr3_nt: TGTGCCATCAGTGTTGGCGGGAACACAGATACGCAGTATTTT
cdr3_aa: CAISVGGNTDTQYF

j_call: TRBJ2-7
d_call: TRBD2
clone_size: .
v_call: TRBV7-8
cdr3_nt: TGTGCCAGCAGCTTGGGGAGGGACGAGCAGTACTTC
cdr3_aa: CASSLGRDEQYF

j_call: TRBJ1-2
d_call: .
clone_size: .
v_call: TRBV29-1
cdr3_nt: TGCAGCGTCCCCGGAGGAGGGGAAGGAGTCTATGGCTACACCTTC
cdr3_aa: CSVPGGGEGVYGYTF

j_call: TRBJ2-2
d_call: TRBD2
clone_size: few
v_call: TRBV29-1
cdr3_nt: TGCAGCGTTACCCGACTAGCGGGAGGGAGCGGGGAGCTGTTTTTT
cdr3_aa: CSVTRLAGGSGELFF

j_call: TRBJ1-1
d_call: TRBD1
clone_size: few
v_call: TRBV7-9
cdr3_nt: TGTGCCAGCAGCGTGCAGGGGGCAGGTACTGAAGCTTTCTTT
cdr3_aa: CASSVQGAGTEAFF

j_call: TRBJ2-1
d_call: TRBD2
clone_size: .
v_call: TRBV29-1
cdr3_nt: TGCAGCGTTGAAGCCTCCGGGGGGGCCTACAATGAGCAGTTCTTC
cdr3_aa: CSVEASGGAYNEQFF

j_call: TRBJ1-1
d_call: TRBD1
clone_size: .
v_call: TRBV28
cdr3_nt: TGTGCCAGCAGACTCCGGGACAGGGGAGCTTTCTTT
cdr3_aa: CASRLRDRGAFF

j_call: TRBJ2-1
d_call: .
clone_size: .
v_call: TRBV5-4
cdr3_nt: TGTGCCAGCAGCCCCCCAGGACCCTACAATGAGCAGTTCTTC
cdr3_aa: CASSPPGPYNEQFF

j_call: TRBJ2-7
d_call: .
clone_size: .
v_call: TRBV28
cdr3_nt: TGTGCCAGCAGTTTACGGCGGGAGCAGTACTTC
cdr3_aa: CASSLRREQYF

j_call: TRBJ2-5
d_call: TRBD1
clone_size: few
v_call: TRBV7-2
cdr3_nt: TGTGCCAGCAGCCCCCGACAGGGACAGACGGTTGGGGCCCAGTACTTC
cdr3_aa: CASSPRQGQTVGAQYF

j_call: TRBJ2-1
d_call: TRBD2
clone_size: few
v_call: TRBV19
cdr3_nt: TGTGCCAGTTCCCTAGCGGGGGGCCACAATGAGCAGTTCTTC
cdr3_aa: CASSLAGGHNEQFF

j_call: TRBJ1-2
d_call: .
clone_size: many
v_call: TRBV7-2
cdr3_nt: TGTGCCAGCAGCTTAAGTACAGTCTCCTATGGCTACACCTTC
cdr3_aa: CASSLSTVSYGYTF

j_call: TRBJ2-3
d_call: TRBD2
clone_size: once
v_call: TRBV7-3
cdr3_nt: TGTGCCAGCAGCTTATGGGGAGCGGGAGGGCAAAAAGATACGCAGTATTTT
cdr3_aa: CASSLWGAGGQKDTQYF

j_call: TRBJ2-7
d_call: .
clone_size: few
v_call: TRBV29-1
cdr3_nt: TGCAGCGCCGGACAGAGTTTCTACGAGCAGTACTTC
cdr3_aa: CSAGQSFYEQYF

j_call: TRBJ2-1
d_call: .
clone_size: .
v_call: TRBV2
cdr3_nt: TGTGCCAGCAGTGAAGAGGGGACCACCTACAATGAGCAGTTCTTC
cdr3_aa: CASSEEGTTYNEQFF

j_call: TRBJ2-2
d_call: .
clone_size: few
v_call: TRBV2
cdr3_nt: TGTGCCAGCAACCCTATTCTCGGGTCCGGGGAGCTGTTTTTT
cdr3_aa: CASNPILGSGELFF

j_call: TRBJ2-1
d_call: .
clone_size: .
v_call: TRBV5-1
cdr3_nt: TGCGCCAGCAGCTTGTTAAGCGGGACAGTCTTCAATGAGCAGTTCTTC
cdr3_aa: CASSLLSGTVFNEQFF